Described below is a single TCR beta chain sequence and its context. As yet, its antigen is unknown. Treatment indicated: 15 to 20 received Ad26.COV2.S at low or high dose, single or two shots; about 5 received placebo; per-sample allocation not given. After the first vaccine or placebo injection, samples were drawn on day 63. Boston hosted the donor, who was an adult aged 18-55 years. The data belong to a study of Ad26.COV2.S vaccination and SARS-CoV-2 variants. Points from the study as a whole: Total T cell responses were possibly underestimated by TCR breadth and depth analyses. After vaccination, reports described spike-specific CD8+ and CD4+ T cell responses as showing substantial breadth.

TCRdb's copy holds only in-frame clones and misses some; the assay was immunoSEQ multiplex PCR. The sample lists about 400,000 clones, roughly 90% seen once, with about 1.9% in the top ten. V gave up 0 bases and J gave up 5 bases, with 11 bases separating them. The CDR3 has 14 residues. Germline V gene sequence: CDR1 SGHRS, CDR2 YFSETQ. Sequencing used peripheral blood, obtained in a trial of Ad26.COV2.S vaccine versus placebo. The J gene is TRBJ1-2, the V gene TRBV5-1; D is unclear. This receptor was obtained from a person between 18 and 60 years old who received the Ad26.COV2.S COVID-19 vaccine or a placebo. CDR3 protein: CASSLGTATYGYTF. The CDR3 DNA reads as TGCGCCAGCAGCTTGGGTACGGCTACTTATGGCTACACCTTC.